The entry that follows covers one T cell receptor (beta chain) sequence. PCR was performed using 60 Vbeta and 13 Jbeta primers. Produced via immunoSEQ multiplex PCR; TCRdb's table is partial and in-frame only. The sample contains under 200,000 clones, approximately 80% of which appear only once. The sample comes from a study of cytomegalovirus exposure and HLA in healthy donors. CDR3 length equals 13 residues. V was pared by 4 bases and J by 3 bases, with 10 bases between. Germline values: CDR1 SNHLY, CDR2 FYNNEI. The chain couples TRBV2 to TRBJ2-7, with unresolved D. The origin of this receptor is a man between 60 and 70 years old in good health and CMV-seronegative. The sequenced sample was PBMCs. CDR3 sequence: CASSVYGNYEQYF. The CDR3 nucleotides are TGTGCCAGCAGTGTTTACGGTAACTACGAGCAGTACTTC.